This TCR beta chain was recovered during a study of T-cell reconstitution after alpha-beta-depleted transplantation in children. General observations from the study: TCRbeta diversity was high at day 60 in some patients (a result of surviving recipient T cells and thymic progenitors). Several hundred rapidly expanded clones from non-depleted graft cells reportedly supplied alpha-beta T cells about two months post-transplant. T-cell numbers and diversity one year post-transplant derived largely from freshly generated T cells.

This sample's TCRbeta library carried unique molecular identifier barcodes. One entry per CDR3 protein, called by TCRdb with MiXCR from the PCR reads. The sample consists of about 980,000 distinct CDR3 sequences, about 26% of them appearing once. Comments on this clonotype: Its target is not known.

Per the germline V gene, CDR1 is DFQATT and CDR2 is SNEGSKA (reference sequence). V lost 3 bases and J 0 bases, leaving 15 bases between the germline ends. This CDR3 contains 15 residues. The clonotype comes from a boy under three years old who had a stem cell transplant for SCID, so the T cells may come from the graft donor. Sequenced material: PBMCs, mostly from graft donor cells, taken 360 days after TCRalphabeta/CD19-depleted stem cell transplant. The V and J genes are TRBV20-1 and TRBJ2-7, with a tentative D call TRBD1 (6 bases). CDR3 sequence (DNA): TGCAGTGCTAGTCGGTACGACAGGCCCTCCTACGAGCAGTACTTC. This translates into CSASRYDRPSYEQYF.